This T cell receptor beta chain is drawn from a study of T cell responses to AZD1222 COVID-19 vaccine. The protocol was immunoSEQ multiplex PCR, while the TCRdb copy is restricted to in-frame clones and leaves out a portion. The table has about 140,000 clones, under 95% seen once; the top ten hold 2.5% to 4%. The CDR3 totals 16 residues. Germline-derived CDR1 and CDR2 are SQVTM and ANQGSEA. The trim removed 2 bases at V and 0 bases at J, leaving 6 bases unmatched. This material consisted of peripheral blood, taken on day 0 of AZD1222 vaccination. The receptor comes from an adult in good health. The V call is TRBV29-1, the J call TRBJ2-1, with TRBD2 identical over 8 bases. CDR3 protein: CSVERREATSYNEQFF. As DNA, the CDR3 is TGCAGCGTTGAAAGGCGGGAGGCCACCTCCTACAATGAGCAGTTCTTC.